This TCR beta chain was observed in a study of T cells in Graves' hyperthyroidism and ophthalmopathy. Findings and limits, study-wide: Stable hyperthyroidism was told apart from ophthalmopathy by a model built on 13 V-J features.

The germline V gene encodes CDR1 LNHDA and CDR2 SQIVND (reference sequence). Trimming pared 7 bases from V and 1 base from J, leaving 4 bases between. This CDR3 contains 11 residues. Authors of the study amplified TCR beta CDR3 regions from RNA transcripts. First-round RT-PCR targeting the TCR CDR3 was performed with the HTBI primer set. TCRdb independently ran MiXCR on the multiplex PCR reads; one entry per CDR3 protein. The sample shows some 620,000 distinct CDR3 sequences, around 15% of them seen only once. A word on this clonotype: The antigen remains unidentified.

The chain has TRBV19 and TRBJ1-1, with D uncertain. The sample taken for sequencing was blood. This TCR was recovered from a woman aged 25 to 39 with Graves' hyperthyroidism. The CDR3: CASNSNTEAFF. CDR3 nucleotides: TGTGCCAGTAACTCGAACACTGAAGCTTTCTTT.